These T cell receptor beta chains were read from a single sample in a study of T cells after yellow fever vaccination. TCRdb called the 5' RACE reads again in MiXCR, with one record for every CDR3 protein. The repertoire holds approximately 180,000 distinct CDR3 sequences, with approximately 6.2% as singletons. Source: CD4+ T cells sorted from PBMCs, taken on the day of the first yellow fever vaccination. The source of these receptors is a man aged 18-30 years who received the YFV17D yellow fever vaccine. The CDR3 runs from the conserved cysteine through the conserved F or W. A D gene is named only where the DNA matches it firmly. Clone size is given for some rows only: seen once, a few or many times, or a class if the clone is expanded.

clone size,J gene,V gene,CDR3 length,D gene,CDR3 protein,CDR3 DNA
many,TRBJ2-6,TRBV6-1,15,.,CASNKGSSGANVLTF,TGTGCCAGCAATAAGGGGAGCTCTGGGGCCAACGTCCTGACTTTC
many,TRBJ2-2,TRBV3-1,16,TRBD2,CASSLRGGAGTGELFF,TGTGCCAGCAGCCTTCGCGGGGGGGCCGGCACCGGGGAGCTGTTTTTT
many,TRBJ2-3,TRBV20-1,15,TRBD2,CSARHGGGAGDTQYF,TGCAGTGCTAGACACGGCGGGGGGGCCGGGGATACGCAGTATTTT
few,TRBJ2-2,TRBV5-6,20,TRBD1,CASSLAWDRRLTWGTGELFF,TGTGCCAGCAGCTTGGCCTGGGACAGGAGACTCACATGGGGCACCGGGGAGCTGTTTTTT
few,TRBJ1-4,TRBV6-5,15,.,CASSTGWATNEKLFF,TGTGCCAGCAGTACTGGGTGGGCAACTAATGAAAAACTGTTTTTT
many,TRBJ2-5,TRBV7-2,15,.,CASSLVGGGRETQYF,TGTGCCAGCAGCTTAGTAGGGGGGGGCCGTGAGACCCAGTACTTC
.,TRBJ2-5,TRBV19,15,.,CASSIRGTAEETQYF,TGTGCCAGTAGTATTAGAGGGACCGCGGAGGAGACCCAGTACTTC
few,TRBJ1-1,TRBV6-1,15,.,CASSSPGDVNTEAFF,TGTGCCAGCAGCTCGCCGGGGGACGTGAACACTGAAGCTTTCTTT
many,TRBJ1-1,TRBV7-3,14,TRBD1,CASSKTGGWTEAFF,TGTGCCAGCAGCAAGACAGGGGGCTGGACTGAAGCTTTCTTT
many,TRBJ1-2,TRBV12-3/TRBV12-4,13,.,CASSFTGGYGYTF,TGTGCCAGCAGTTTCACCGGTGGCTATGGCTACACCTTC
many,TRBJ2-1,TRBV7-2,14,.,CASSPSPLRDEQFF,TGTGCCAGCAGCCCGAGCCCGCTTAGGGATGAGCAGTTCTTC
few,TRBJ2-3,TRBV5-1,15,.,CASSLGPKYTDTQYF,TGCGCCAGCAGCTTGGGCCCAAAATACACAGATACGCAGTATTTT
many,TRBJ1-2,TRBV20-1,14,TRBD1,CSAGDRGVGYGYTF,TGCAGTGCTGGCGACAGGGGTGTCGGCTATGGCTACACCTTC
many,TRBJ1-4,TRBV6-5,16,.,CASSYSMGVGDEKLFF,TGTGCCAGCAGTTACTCGATGGGGGTCGGGGATGAAAAACTGTTTTTT
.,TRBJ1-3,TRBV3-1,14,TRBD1,CASSPRDRGNTIYF,TGTGCCAGCAGCCCCCGGGACAGAGGAAACACCATATATTTT
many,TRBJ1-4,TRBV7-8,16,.,CASSLARRGGGEKLFF,TGTGCCAGCAGCTTAGCGCGGAGGGGAGGAGGTGAAAAACTGTTTTTT
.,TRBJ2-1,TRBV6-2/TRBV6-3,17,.,CASLLSSGGFPYNEQFF,TGTGCCAGCTTACTTAGTAGTGGGGGATTTCCTTACAATGAGCAGTTCTTC
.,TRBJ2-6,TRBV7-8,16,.,CASSKGADTGANVLTF,TGTGCCAGCAGCAAAGGGGCGGACACTGGGGCCAACGTCCTGACTTTC
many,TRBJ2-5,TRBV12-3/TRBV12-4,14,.,CASSLGREDETQYF,TGTGCCAGCAGTTTAGGCAGGGAGGACGAGACCCAGTACTTC
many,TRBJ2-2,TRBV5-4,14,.,CASSPLGGTGELFF,TGTGCCAGCAGCCCGCTTGGGGGGACCGGGGAGCTGTTTTTT
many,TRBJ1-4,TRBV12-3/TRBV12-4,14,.,CASRDRLGGEKLFF,TGTGCCAGCAGAGACAGACTCGGTGGGGAAAAACTGTTTTTT
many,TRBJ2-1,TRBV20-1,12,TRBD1,CSADRQGHGVFF,TGCAGTGCTGATCGACAGGGGCACGGGGTGTTCTTC
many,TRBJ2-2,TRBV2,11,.,CASSEVGELFF,TGTGCCAGCAGTGAGGTCGGGGAGCTGTTTTTT
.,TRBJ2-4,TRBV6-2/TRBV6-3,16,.,CASSYRPGASGDIQYF,TGTGCCAGCAGTTACCGCCCGGGGGCGAGCGGCGACATTCAGTACTTC
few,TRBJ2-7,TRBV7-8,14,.,CASSLNGRPYEQYF,TGTGCCAGCAGCTTAAATGGGCGGCCCTACGAGCAGTACTTC
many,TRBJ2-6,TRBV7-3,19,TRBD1,CASSSHPGQGLSGANVLTF,TGTGCCAGCAGCTCCCACCCAGGACAGGGACTCTCTGGGGCCAACGTCCTGACTTTC
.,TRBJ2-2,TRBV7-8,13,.,CASSPSGSGELFF,TGTGCCAGCAGCCCAAGCGGTTCCGGGGAGCTGTTTTTT
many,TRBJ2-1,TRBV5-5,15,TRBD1,CASSPTGQGYNEQFF,TGTGCCAGCAGCCCGACAGGGCAAGGCTACAATGAGCAGTTCTTC
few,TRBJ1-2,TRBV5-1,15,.,CASSLAEGTEYGYTF,TGCGCCAGCAGCTTGGCCGAGGGCACCGAGTATGGCTACACCTTC
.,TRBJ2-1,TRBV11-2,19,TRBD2,CASSRPSRGGSVSYNEQFF,TGTGCCAGCAGCCGCCCGAGTCGCGGGGGGTCGGTGTCCTACAATGAGCAGTTCTTC
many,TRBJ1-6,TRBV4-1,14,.,CASSHPGWSSPLHF,TGCGCCAGCAGCCACCCAGGGTGGAGCTCACCCCTCCACTTT
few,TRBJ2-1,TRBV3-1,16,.,CASSQVNQGPYNEQFF,TGTGCCAGCAGCCAAGTCAATCAGGGTCCCTACAATGAGCAGTTCTTC
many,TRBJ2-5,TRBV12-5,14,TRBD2,CASGRGLAGQTQYF,TGTGCTAGTGGCCGAGGACTAGCGGGACAGACCCAGTACTTC
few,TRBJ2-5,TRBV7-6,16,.,CASSLSVFPGGQTQYF,TGTGCCAGCAGCTTATCGGTCTTCCCGGGGGGCCAGACCCAGTACTTC
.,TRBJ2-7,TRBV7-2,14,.,CASSLDRTVYEQYF,TGTGCCAGCAGCTTAGACCGGACAGTGTACGAGCAGTACTTC
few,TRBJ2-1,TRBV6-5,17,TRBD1,CASSWTGQGRGHNEQFF,TGTGCCAGCAGTTGGACAGGACAGGGAAGAGGGCACAATGAGCAGTTCTTC
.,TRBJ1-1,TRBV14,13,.,CASSRLGRTEAFF,TGTGCCAGCAGCCGCCTAGGTAGGACTGAAGCTTTCTTT
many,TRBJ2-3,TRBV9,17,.,CASSVAPLAGATDTQYF,TGTGCCAGCAGCGTTGCCCCACTAGCCGGAGCGACAGATACGCAGTATTTT
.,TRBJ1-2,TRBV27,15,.,CASSPRNDFFYGYTF,TGTGCCAGCAGTCCGAGAAACGATTTCTTCTATGGCTACACCTTC
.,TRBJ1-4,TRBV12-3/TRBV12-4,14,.,CASSPRGGDEKLFF,TGTGCCAGCAGTCCCAGGGGCGGAGATGAAAAACTGTTTTTT
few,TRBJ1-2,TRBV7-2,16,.,CASSLAPQPGPYGYTF,TGTGCCAGCAGCTTAGCGCCACAGCCCGGACCGTATGGCTACACCTTC
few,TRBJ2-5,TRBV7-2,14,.,CASSVGGGRETQYF,TGTGCCAGCAGCGTAGGGGGCGGGAGAGAGACCCAGTACTTC